This is a list of T cell receptor beta chains from one sample in a study of identical twins. TCRdb re-called the 5' RACE reads with MiXCR, one entry per CDR3 protein. There are under 1 million distinct CDR3 sequences in the sample; roughly an eighth occur only once, and under 2% lies in the top ten. These data were also filed under a second study, of yellow fever vaccine responses in identical twins.

Sequenced sample: PBMCs. All receptors come from a woman aged 18 to 35 in good health. Each CDR3 is given without its conserved first and last residue.

ASTNIGTVRTGELF | TRBJ2-2 | TRBV3-1
ASSDSQNTGELF | TRBJ2-2 | TRBV2
ASSFRGAIINEQF | TRBJ2-1 | TRBV12-3/TRBV12-4
AISEPTDTQY | TRBJ2-3 | TRBV10-3
ASSEFSGGYNEQF | TRBJ2-1 | TRBV6-1
ASSHPGQDNSPLH | TRBJ1-6 | TRBV3-1
SAASGRVNEQF | TRBJ2-1 | TRBV20-1
ASSLALARPDWDEQF | TRBJ2-1 | TRBV12-3/TRBV12-4
ASSSLGGLGNQF | TRBJ2-1 | TRBV28
ASSLTGRTGELF | TRBJ2-2 | TRBV7-7
ASSLIDSSYNEQF | TRBJ2-1 | TRBV11-2
ASSQDPLPSSVHTDTQY | TRBJ2-3 | TRBV4-1
AIAGLAGDYEQY | TRBJ2-7 | TRBV10-3
SARDLESETQY | TRBJ2-5 | TRBV20-1
ASSLATTEYNEQF | TRBJ2-1 | TRBV5-1
ASSAFRDANETQY | TRBJ2-5 | TRBV6-1